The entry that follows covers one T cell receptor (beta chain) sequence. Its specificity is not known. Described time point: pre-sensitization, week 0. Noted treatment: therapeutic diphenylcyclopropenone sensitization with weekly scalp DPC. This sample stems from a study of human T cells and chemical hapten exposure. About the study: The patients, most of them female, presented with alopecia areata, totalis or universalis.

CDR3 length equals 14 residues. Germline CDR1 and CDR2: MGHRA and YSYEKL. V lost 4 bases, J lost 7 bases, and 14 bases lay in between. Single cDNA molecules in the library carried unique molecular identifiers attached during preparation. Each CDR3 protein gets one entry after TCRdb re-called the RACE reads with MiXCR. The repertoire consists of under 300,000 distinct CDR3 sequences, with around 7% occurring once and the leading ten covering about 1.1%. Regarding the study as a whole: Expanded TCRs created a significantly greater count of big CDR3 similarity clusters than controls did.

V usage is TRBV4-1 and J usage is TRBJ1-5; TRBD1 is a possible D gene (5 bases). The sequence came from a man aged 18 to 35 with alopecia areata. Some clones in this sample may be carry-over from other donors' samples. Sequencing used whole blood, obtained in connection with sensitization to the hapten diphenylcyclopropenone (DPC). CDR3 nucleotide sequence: TGCGCCAGCAGCCCCCAGGGAGAGTACCAGCCCCAGCATTTT. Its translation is CASSPQGEYQPQHF.